Detailed here is one T cell receptor (beta chain). Its antigen is undetermined. The study ran its PCR with 60 Vbeta and 13 Jbeta primers. Clones were sequenced by immunoSEQ multiplex PCR, and TCRdb holds only the in-frame ones, with some missing. The data show 100,000 to 150,000 clones, around 77% seen once. The data are from a study of cytomegalovirus exposure and HLA in healthy donors. Study results and limitations: The analysis excluded some indistinguishable V segments, including TRBV6-2 and TRBV6-3.

Germline CDR1 reads SGHNT; CDR2 reads YYREEE (reference sequence). The trim removed 2 bases at V and 3 bases at J, leaving 17 bases unmatched. CDR3 length: 18 amino acids. Input material: PBMCs. The chain couples TRBV5-4 to TRBJ2-7; TRBD1 matches 7 bases. This clonotype was sampled from a man between 25 and 39 years old in good health and CMV-seronegative. The CDR3 loop is CASSLHRGLSVSFYEQYF. The DNA of the CDR3 is TGTGCCAGCAGCTTACACAGGGGCCTCTCTGTTTCTTTCTACGAGCAGTACTTC.